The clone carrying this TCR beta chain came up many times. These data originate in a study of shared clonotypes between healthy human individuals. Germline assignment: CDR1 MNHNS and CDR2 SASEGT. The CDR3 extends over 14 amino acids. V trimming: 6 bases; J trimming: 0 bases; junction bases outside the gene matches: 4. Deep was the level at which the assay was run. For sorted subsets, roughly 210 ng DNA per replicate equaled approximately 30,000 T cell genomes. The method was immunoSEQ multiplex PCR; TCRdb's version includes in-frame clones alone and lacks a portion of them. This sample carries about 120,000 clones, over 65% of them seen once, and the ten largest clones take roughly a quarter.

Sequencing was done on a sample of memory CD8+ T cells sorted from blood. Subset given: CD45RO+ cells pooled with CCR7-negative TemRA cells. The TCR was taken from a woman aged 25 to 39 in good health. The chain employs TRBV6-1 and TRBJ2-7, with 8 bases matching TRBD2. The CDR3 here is CASSQRGSSYEQYF. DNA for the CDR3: TGTGCCAGCAGCCAGCGGGGGAGCTCCTACGAGCAGTACTTC.